This is a list of T cell receptor beta chains from one sample in a study of PD-1 blockade in classical Hodgkin lymphoma. Profiled with immunoSEQ multiplex PCR; TCRdb holds only in-frame clones, not every one. This sample has about 46,000 clones, with approximately 90% found just once. The sample consisted of peripheral blood mononuclear cells (PBMCs). The source of these receptors is a human donor with classical Hodgkin lymphoma. Each CDR3 is given with its conserved first and last residue. D genes are given only for firm matches. Only some rows state a clone size, as once, few, many or a class for expanded clones.

v_call	clone_size	j_call	d_call	cdr3_nt	cdr3_aa
TRBV9	once	TRBJ1-1	TRBD1	TGTGCCAGCAGCCCGAACTTAGGACAGGGCGGCACTGAAGCTTTCTTT	CASSPNLGQGGTEAFF
TRBV11-1	.	TRBJ1-2	TRBD1	TGTGCCAGCAGCTCGGGACAGGGGGATTTCACGAAAGGCTACACCTTC	CASSSGQGDFTKGYTF
TRBV28	.	TRBJ1-5	.	TGTGCCAGCGGATTCCGGAGCAATCAGCCCCAGCATTTT	CASGFRSNQPQHF
TRBV7-9	.	TRBJ1-2	.	TGTGCCAGCAGCTTGCCCCGGTCAGCTAACACCTTC	CASSLPRSANTF
TRBV6-1	.	TRBJ1-1	.	TGTGCCAGCAGTGAAAGCCTTACGACTGAAGCTTTCTTT	CASSESLTTEAFF
TRBV7-9	.	TRBJ2-1	.	TGTGCCAGCAGCCCACGATTGGGCGATGAGCAGTTCTTC	CASSPRLGDEQFF
TRBV4-1	.	TRBJ1-5	.	TGCGCCAGCGGATACAGGGCCCGCAATCAGCCCCAGCATTTT	CASGYRARNQPQHF
TRBV19	few	TRBJ1-5	TRBD1	TGTGCCAGCAACAGGGGTGGCAATCAGCCCCAGCATTTT	CASNRGGNQPQHF
TRBV29-1	.	TRBJ1-1	.	TGCAGCGCCGACCCAGCGGACACTGAAGCTTTCTTT	CSADPADTEAFF
TRBV7-9	.	TRBJ1-2	.	TGTGCCAGCAGCGCCCAGACAGTGAGTTATGGCTACACCTTC	CASSAQTVSYGYTF
TRBV5-4	.	TRBJ1-1	.	TGTGCCAGCAGCTTCCCCCGAGGACAGAACACTGAAGCTTTCTTT	CASSFPRGQNTEAFF
TRBV5-1	.	TRBJ2-2	.	TGCGCCAGCAGCTTAAATGCAGAGAACACCGGGGAGCTGTTTTTT	CASSLNAENTGELFF
TRBV5-1	.	TRBJ1-1	.	TGCGCCAGCAGCCCCGGGGCGGGGGAAGGAACTGAAGCTTTCTTT	CASSPGAGEGTEAFF
TRBV7-9	.	TRBJ2-1	TRBD1	TGTGCCAGCAGCCGAACGGACAGGGGGATTGAGGATGAGCAGTTCTTC	CASSRTDRGIEDEQFF
TRBV9	.	TRBJ2-3	TRBD2	TGTGCCAGCAGCGTAGAGGGACTAGCTTTAGATACGCAGTATTTT	CASSVEGLALDTQYF
TRBV7-2	.	TRBJ1-2	.	TGTGCCAGCAGCCGGGAAGGGCTTGGGGGCTACACCTTC	CASSREGLGGYTF
TRBV5-5	.	TRBJ2-3	.	TGTGCCAGCAGCTTGAACTTCAACAGCCTCACAGATACGCAGTATTTT	CASSLNFNSLTDTQYF
TRBV7-3	.	TRBJ1-1	.	TGTGCCAGCAGCTCCGGACAGACCACTGAAGCTTTCTTT	CASSSGQTTEAFF
TRBV14	.	TRBJ2-1	.	TGTGCCAGCAGCCAGCAACCGGGATCTGCAACCAATGAGCAGTTCTTC	CASSQQPGSATNEQFF
TRBV29-1	few	TRBJ1-5	TRBD1	TGCAGCGTTGGCTGGGGACAGGGCAATCAGCCCCAGCATTTT	CSVGWGQGNQPQHF
TRBV15	.	TRBJ2-1	.	TGTGCCACCAGCAGAGAGCGGGTTATCAATGAGCAGTTCTTC	CATSRERVINEQFF
TRBV6-6	.	TRBJ2-1	.	TGTGCCAGCAGCAGGGACCCGGGGACTGAGCAGTTCTTC	CASSRDPGTEQFF
TRBV4-1	.	TRBJ1-3	.	TGCGCCAGCAGCCAACCCCTCGGCTCTGGAAACACCATATATTTT	CASSQPLGSGNTIYF
TRBV6-1	once	TRBJ1-5	.	TGTGCCAGCAGTTTCCAGGAGAATCAGCCCCAGCATTTT	CASSFQENQPQHF
TRBV25-1	.	TRBJ1-4	.	TGTGCCAGCAGTCACCAGGGGGAAAAACTGTTTTTT	CASSHQGEKLFF
TRBV11-3	.	TRBJ2-1	TRBD1	TGTGCCAGCAGTCGCTCCGGGACAGGGCTTTACAATGAGCAGTTCTTC	CASSRSGTGLYNEQFF
TRBV6-1	.	TRBJ1-2	.	TGTGCCAGCAGAGGCCTAATGGACAGCCCCTATGGCTACACCTTC	CASRGLMDSPYGYTF
TRBV19	few	TRBJ2-7	TRBD2	TGTGCCAGTAGTAAGCGGGAGGGCAACGAGCAGTACTTC	CASSKREGNEQYF
TRBV29-1	.	TRBJ1-1	.	TGCAGCGTTGTGAGGGGATACTTCGAGGGCACTGAAGCTTTCTTT	CSVVRGYFEGTEAFF
TRBV27	.	TRBJ2-5	TRBD2	TGTGCCACGACGATCCGGGGGGGGGAGACCCAGTACTTC	CATTIRGGETQYF
TRBV5-1	.	TRBJ2-7	TRBD1	TGCGCCAGCAGCCTGACAGGGAGCTCAATCTACGAGCAGTACTTC	CASSLTGSSIYEQYF
TRBV7-3	.	TRBJ2-2	TRBD1	TGTGCCAGCATCGCTCCGGCCCCTGACAGGGGAGACACCGGGGAGCTGTTTTTT	CASIAPAPDRGDTGELFF
TRBV4-2	few	TRBJ1-1	.	TGTGCCAGCAGCCAAGAGTTCAGGAACACTGAAGCTTTCTTT	CASSQEFRNTEAFF
TRBV6-5	.	TRBJ2-7	TRBD2	TGTGCCAGCAGTTATGGGACTAGCGACTCCTACGAGCAGTACTTC	CASSYGTSDSYEQYF
TRBV5-1	.	TRBJ2-7	TRBD2	TGCGCCAGCAGCCCACCTCTAGCGGGAGTCGACGAGCAGTACTTC	CASSPPLAGVDEQYF
TRBV6-5	.	TRBJ2-3	.	TGTGCCAGCAGTTGGGACTCCTCGGGTTCATATACGCAGTATTTT	CASSWDSSGSYTQYF
TRBV7-8	.	TRBJ1-3	.	TGTGCCAGCAGCTTAGGGGCTCGAGGGAGGGGAGGAAACACCATATATTTT	CASSLGARGRGGNTIYF
TRBV11-3	.	TRBJ2-1	TRBD2	TGTGCCAGCAGCTTAGAACTAGCGGGAACCAATGAGCAGTTCTTC	CASSLELAGTNEQFF
TRBV7-9	.	TRBJ2-5	TRBD2	TGTGCCAGCAGAGTAGCGGGAAAAGAGACCCAGTACTTC	CASRVAGKETQYF
TRBV28	.	TRBJ1-2	.	TGTGCCAGCAGTTTAGGCCAGGGCAGTGGGAACTATGGCTACACCTTC	CASSLGQGSGNYGYTF
TRBV18	.	TRBJ2-2	.	TGTGCCAGCTCACCAAAGAACACCGGGGAGCTGTTTTTT	CASSPKNTGELFF
TRBV9	.	TRBJ2-1	TRBD2	TGTGCCAGCAGCACCCCCCTAGCGGGAGGGCCAAATGAGCAGTTCTTC	CASSTPLAGGPNEQFF
TRBV29-1	.	TRBJ2-5	TRBD1	TGCAGCGGCGGGACAGGGGGCGGAGAGACCCAGTACTTC	CSGGTGGGETQYF
TRBV4-2	.	TRBJ1-2	.	TGTGCCAGCAGCCAAGTTAACTATGGCTACACCTTC	CASSQVNYGYTF
TRBV2	.	TRBJ2-1	.	TGTGCCAGCAGTGGGGAGACTTCAAATGAGCAGTTCTTC	CASSGETSNEQFF
TRBV14	.	TRBJ1-1	.	TGTGCCAGCAGCCCATTTGGAGGGGTCGGGGGGACTGAAGCTTTCTTT	CASSPFGGVGGTEAFF
TRBV5-5	.	TRBJ1-5	.	TGTGCCAGCAGCTTGATGGGACAATATCAGCCCCAGCATTTT	CASSLMGQYQPQHF
TRBV28	.	TRBJ1-3	.	TGTGCCAGCAGAAACCTTAAAACAGGATTCTCTGGAAACACCATATATTTT	CASRNLKTGFSGNTIYF
TRBV6-1	.	TRBJ2-1	.	TGTGCCAGCAGTGAGGACAGTTCAAGGGGGCAGTTCTTC	CASSEDSSRGQFF
TRBV15	.	TRBJ2-1	TRBD1	TGTGCCACCAGCAGAGGGACAGGGGGCGGGCCCGGAAATGAGCAGTTCTTC	CATSRGTGGGPGNEQFF
TRBV5-1	.	TRBJ2-1	TRBD2	TGCGCCAGCCGGGGACTAGCGTCTCACAATGAGCAGTTCTTC	CASRGLASHNEQFF
TRBV18	few	TRBJ1-5	.	TGTGCCAGCTCACTCACCGGGACACCTCTAAGCCAGCATTTT	CASSLTGTPLSQHF
TRBV9	.	TRBJ2-3	TRBD2	TGTGCCAGCAGCGTAGAGCTAGCGGGAGACGGAAAGGATACGCAGTATTTT	CASSVELAGDGKDTQYF
TRBV2	.	TRBJ1-6	.	TGTGCCAGCCGAGGGATGAATTCACCCCTCCACTTT	CASRGMNSPLHF